Below are 23 T cell receptor beta chains sequenced from a single sample in a study of shared clonotypes between healthy human individuals. Data came from immunoSEQ multiplex PCR; TCRdb stores just in-frame clones and leaves some out. The sample shows over a million clones, roughly 95% of them seen only once. Material: naive CD4+ T cells sorted from blood. Subset noted: CD45RA+ positively selected. The receptors originated from a man aged 25 to 40 in good health.

V gene TRBV11-2 combines with J gene TRBJ2-1; the D gene is possibly TRBD2 (5 bases). CDR1 SGHAT and CDR2 FQNNGV come from the germline V gene. The CDR3 has 12 residues. V lost 6 bases and J lost 10, with 13 bases in between. In nucleotides, the CDR3 is TGTGCCAGCAGTCAGAACAGCGGAGAGCAGTTCTTC. As protein: CASSQNSGEQFF.

The chain combines TRBV4-3 with TRBJ1-1; 8 bases line up with TRBD1. The CDR3 length is 19 residues. The germline gives CDR1 LGHNA, CDR2 YSLEER. V lost 0 bases and J lost 0; bases outside the gene matches: 12. The CDR3 sequence: CASSQESPRGLYMNTEAFF. CDR3 coding DNA: TGCGCCAGCAGCCAAGAAAGTCCCAGGGGGCTATACATGAACACTGAAGCTTTCTTT.

The chain recombines TRBV6-5 with TRBJ1-5; TRBD1 is a possible D gene (5 bases). This CDR3 comprises 15 residues. Germline assignment: CDR1 MNHEY and CDR2 SVGAGI. V was shortened by 5 bases and J by 1 base, with 12 bases between the two germline ends. CDR3: CASSLTRDSNQPQHF. CDR3 coding DNA: TGTGCCAGCAGTCTTACTAGGGACAGCAATCAGCCCCAGCATTTT.

The chain has TRBV29-1 and TRBJ1-4; the D is unclear. The CDR3 is made up of 13 amino acids. Germline lookup yields CDR1 SQVTM and CDR2 ANQGSEA. V dropped 6 bases and J dropped 4 bases, with 12 bases sitting between them. The CDR3 is CSVRMLNNEKLFF. CDR3 in DNA: TGCAGCGTGAGGATGTTAAATAATGAAAAACTGTTTTTT.

The genes are TRBV5-1 and TRBJ1-2; D is ambiguous. The germline V and J ends were trimmed by 0 bases and 6 bases, with 15 bases remaining between them. The length of the CDR3 is 15 residues. Germline loops: CDR1 SGHRS, CDR2 YFSETQ. Here the CDR3 reads CASSLGPGIEDGYTF. The CDR3 DNA sequence: TGCGCCAGCAGCTTGGGACCGGGGATTGAGGATGGCTACACCTTC. Based on the CDR3 plus reference TRBV5-1 and TRBJ1-2, the full variable domain is KAGVTQTPRYLIKTRGQQVTLSCSPISGHRSVSWYQQTPGQGLQFLFEYFSETQRNKGNFPGRFSGRQFSNSRSEMNVSTLELGDSALYLCASSLGPGIEDGYTFGSGTRLTVV.

V is TRBV19 and J is TRBJ2-1; 8 bases align to TRBD2. The germline CDR1 and CDR2 sequences are LNHDA and SQIVND (reference sequence). The CDR3 extends over 18 amino acids. V shed 6 bases and J 5 bases; nucleotides not matched to a gene: 18. The CDR3 reads CASRGSTGTRYWNNEQFF. The CDR3 DNA follows: TGTGCCAGTAGAGGGTCCACAGGGACTAGATACTGGAACAATGAGCAGTTCTTC.

In regard to this clone: Other nucleotide sequences in the sample specify the same CDR3. The rearrangement links TRBV5-4 to TRBJ2-5; the D gene could be TRBD1 or TRBD2 (5 bases each). Germline CDR1 SGHNT, CDR2 YYREEE (reference sequence). The CDR3 loop spans 13 amino acids. V was cut by 4 bases and J by 4 bases, with 11 bases left in between. Here the CDR3 DNA reads TGTGCCAGCAGCCTGCCAGGGAGAGAGACCCAGTACTTC. This encodes CASSLPGRETQYF.

The rearrangement uses TRBV9 and TRBJ1-4; no clear D. Germline V lookup: CDR1 SGDLS, CDR2 YYNGEE. This CDR3 is built from 16 residues. The V gene lost 2 bases and the J gene lost 7 bases, with 18 bases spanning the gap. The CDR3 protein is CASSVGSFRTSEKLFF. The CDR3 DNA reads TGTGCCAGCAGCGTTGGGTCCTTTCGTACGTCTGAAAAACTGTTTTTT. Combining the CDR3 with reference TRBV9 and TRBJ1-4 gives the whole variable domain DSGVTQTPKHLITATGQRVTLRCSPRSGDLSVYWYQQSLDQGLQFLIQYYNGEERAKGNILERFSAQQFPDLHSELNLSSLELGDSALYFCASSVGSFRTSEKLFFGSGTQLSVL.

The chain carries TRBV5-4 and TRBJ2-5; a possible D gene is TRBD2 (5 bases). V was clipped by 7 bases and J by 1 base, with 17 bases between them. Germline V gives CDR1 SGHNT, CDR2 YYREEE (reference sequence). The CDR3 is 15 residues long. The CDR3 loop reads CASRVGSGGQETQYF. CDR3 bases: TGTGCCAGCCGCGTGGGGAGCGGAGGCCAAGAGACCCAGTACTTC. Drawing the rest from reference TRBV5-4 and TRBJ2-5, the complete variable domain is ETGVTQSPTHLIKTRGQQVTLRCSSQSGHNTVSWYQQALGQGPQFIFQYYREEENGRGNFPPRFSGLQFPNYSSELNVNALELDDSALYLCASRVGSGGQETQYFGPGTRLLVL.

About this clone itself: The same CDR3 can be traced to other DNA sequences in this sample. The V call is TRBV5-1, the J call TRBJ2-5; D gene ambiguous. This CDR3 comprises 12 residues. The V end lost 0 bases, the J end lost 5 bases, and 5 bases lay between the germline ends. Germline V lookup: CDR1 SGHRS, CDR2 YFSETQ. The CDR3: CASSLEGETQYF. The CDR3 DNA follows: TGCGCCAGCAGCTTGGAAGGTGAGACCCAGTACTTC.

V is TRBV28 and J is TRBJ1-4; no definite D call. The V gene's germline CDR1 is MDHEN and CDR2 SYDVKM. CDR3 size: 13 residues. Trimming took off 4 bases at V and 13 bases at J, with 16 bases between the two ends. CDR3: CASSSFVGAALFF. The CDR3 DNA sequence: TGTGCCAGCAGTTCATTCGTGGGAGCCGCACTGTTTTTT.

The rearrangement links TRBV28 to TRBJ1-5; D is ambiguous. This CDR3 comprises 14 residues. Per germline, CDR1 MDHEN and CDR2 SYDVKM. V gave up 7 bases and J gave up 0 bases, with 10 bases separating them. The CDR3 DNA is TGTGCCAGCACCCTAGCTTATAGCAATCAGCCCCAGCATTTT. As protein: CASTLAYSNQPQHF.

This clone was observed a single time. This sequence joins TRBV2 and TRBJ1-5; 10 nucleotides agree with TRBD1. Germline V lookup: CDR1 SNHLY, CDR2 FYNNEI. With V trimmed by 5 bases and J by 13 bases, 8 bases remained unmatched. The CDR3 runs 13 residues. CDR3 region: CASSPGTGVDQHF. CDR3 nucleotides: TGTGCCAGCAGTCCCGGGACAGGGGTGGATCAGCATTTT.

This sequence joins TRBV25-1 and TRBJ1-4; D not certain. This CDR3 has 15 residues. V lost 4 bases to trimming and J lost 11 bases, with 20 bases between them. The germline CDR1 and CDR2 sequences are MGHDK and SYGVNS. The CDR3 is CASSAMEGPVGKLFF. Here the CDR3 DNA reads TGTGCCAGCAGTGCAATGGAAGGCCCAGTGGGGAAACTGTTTTTT.

This chain uses TRBV7-3 with TRBJ2-3; 10 bases agree with TRBD2. The CDR3 contains 16 residues. Trimming cost V 5 bases and J 3 bases; bases outside gene matches: 8. The germline V gene has CDR1 SGHTA and CDR2 FQGTGA. The CDR3 sequence is CASSIAGGGGTDTQYF. The CDR3 region has the DNA TGTGCCAGCAGCATAGCGGGAGGCGGGGGGACAGATACGCAGTATTTT.

DNA of the CDR3: TGTGCCAGCTGTCAACGTCAAAACATTCAGTACTTC. Its protein is CASCQRQNIQYF. The V call is TRBV2, the J call TRBJ2-4, with D unclear. V was shortened by 8 bases and J by 5 bases, with 10 bases between the two germline ends. The CDR3 is 12 residues long. Germline V gene lookup returns CDR1 SNHLY and CDR2 FYNNEI. Full variable domain (remainder filled in from reference TRBV2 and TRBJ2-4): EPEVTQTPSHQVTQMGQEVILRCVPISNHLYFYWYRQILGQKVEFLVSFYNNEISEKSEIFDDQFSVERPDGSNFTLKIRSTKLEDSAMYFCASCQRQNIQYFGAGTRLSVL.

This clone has only one observation. J is TRBJ2-7 and V is TRBV11-1, with D tentatively TRBD1 or TRBD2 (5 bases each). Trimming cost V 2 bases and J 7 bases, with 15 bases left between them. Germline CDR1 and CDR2: SGHAT and FQDESV (reference sequence). CDR3 length equals 14 residues. CDR3 DNA sequence: TGTGCCAGCAGCTTACCCGGGACCGCACGGGAGCAGTACTTC. Its protein is CASSLPGTAREQYF. The full variable domain, its missing parts supplied by reference TRBV11-1 and TRBJ2-7, is EAEVAQSPRYKITEKSQAVAFWCDPISGHATLYWYRQILGQGPELLVQFQDESVVDDSQLPKDRFSAERLKGVDSTLKIQPAELGDSAMYLCASSLPGTAREQYFGPGTRLTVT.

The V and J genes are TRBV18 and TRBJ2-3, with TRBD2 matching over 8 bases. V lost 1 base to trimming and J lost 0 bases; unmatched junction nucleotides: 6. Looked up from germline, CDR1 is KGHSH and CDR2 is LQKENI. This CDR3 is 17 amino acids long. CDR3 residues: CASSPQRERSSTDTQYF. In DNA form, the CDR3 reads TGTGCCAGCTCACCACAGCGGGAGCGCTCTAGCACAGATACGCAGTATTTT. The complete variable domain, with remaining parts taken from reference TRBV18 and TRBJ2-3, reads NAGVMQNPRHLVRRRGQEARLRCSPMKGHSHVYWYRQLPEEGLKFMVYLQKENIIDESGMPKERFSAEFPKEGPSILRIQQVVRGDSAAYFCASSPQRERSSTDTQYFGPGTRLTVL.

The chain joins TRBV7-2 to TRBJ1-1; D remains ambiguous. Germline CDR1 SGHTA, CDR2 FQGNSA. The length of the CDR3 is 13 residues. V lost 1 base and J lost 5, with 8 bases in between. The CDR3 sequence is CASSLVLRTEAFF. CDR3 DNA: TGTGCCAGCAGCTTAGTTTTGAGGACTGAAGCTTTCTTT.

Regarding this clone: Within the sample, other DNA sequences also encode this same CDR3. The chain is built from TRBV9 and TRBJ2-1; TRBD2 agrees at 7 bases. From germline, CDR1 is SGDLS and CDR2 YYNGEE. There are 13 residues in the CDR3. Unmatched junction bases numbered 0, after V lost 0 bases and J lost 6 bases. This CDR3 is CASSVAGGNEQFF. The CDR3 coding sequence is TGTGCCAGCAGCGTAGCGGGAGGCAATGAGCAGTTCTTC.

V is TRBV27 and J is TRBJ2-1, with TRBD1 identical over 9 bases. Germline-derived CDR1 and CDR2 are MNHEY and SMNVEV (reference sequence). J gave up 12 bases and V 4 bases, and 10 bases lay outside the gene matches. CDR3 size: 14 residues. CDR3 in amino acids: CASSSGQGFGGQFF. The CDR3 DNA reads TGTGCCAGCAGTTCCGGACAGGGGTTTGGTGGGCAGTTCTTC.

The J gene is TRBJ1-2, the V gene TRBV7-9; the D gene is possibly TRBD1 (5 bases). Germline CDR1 reads SEHNR; CDR2 reads FQNEAQ (reference sequence). The length of the CDR3 is 13 residues. Trimming removed 5 bases at V and 5 bases at J, with 12 bases between. The CDR3 DNA reads TGTGCCAGCAGCGCGACAGCCCCTTATGGCTACACCTTC. Translating gives CASSATAPYGYTF.

The rearrangement uses TRBV6-1 and TRBJ2-2, with D possibly matching TRBD1 (5 bases). Trimming left V 5 bases short and J 1 base short, with 11 bases between. The germline CDR1 and CDR2 sequences are MNHNS and SASEGT. CDR3 length equals 15 residues. The chain's CDR3 is CASSTTVLNTGELFF. The CDR3 bases are TGTGCCAGCAGTACGACAGTTTTGAACACCGGGGAGCTGTTTTTT.